Listed below are T cell receptor beta chains from one sample, sequenced in a study of blood T cell repertoires in COVID-19. Repertoires were generated with immunoSEQ multiplex PCR, while TCRdb's copy carries only in-frame clones and drops some. The data contain about 420,000 clones, about 90% of them singletons. The sequencing sample was made of peripheral blood. These receptors originate from a man in his late teens or twenties with COVID-19, enrolled during active disease. Each CDR3 is given with its conserved first and last residue. A D gene is named only where the DNA matches it firmly.

J gene,D gene,V gene,CDR3 DNA,CDR3 protein
TRBJ1-1,TRBD1,TRBV19,TGTGCCAGTAGTCTCGACAGGGTGAACACTGAAGCTTTCTTT,CASSLDRVNTEAFF
TRBJ2-5,-,TRBV3-1/TRBV3-2,TGTGCCAGCAGCCAAGGACTAGTACAAGAGACCCAGTACTTC,CASSQGLVQETQYF
TRBJ1-4,TRBD1,TRBV5-6,TGTGCCAGCAGCGATGGGACAGGGGGAAAACTGTTTTTT,CASSDGTGGKLFF
TRBJ1-3,-,TRBV19,TGTGCCAGTAGTATTTTGCGGGGCATAGGCTCTGGAAACACCATATATTTT,CASSILRGIGSGNTIYF
TRBJ2-7,TRBD1,TRBV7-8,TGTGCCAGCAGCTTAATTCCCGGGACAGGGGGAGGCGAGCAGTACTTC,CASSLIPGTGGGEQYF
TRBJ2-3,TRBD2,TRBV18,TGTGCCAGCTCACCACCGCGCCTAGCGGGGGAAGATACGCAGTATTTT,CASSPPRLAGEDTQYF
TRBJ1-3,-,TRBV12-2,TGTGCAAGTCCCAACCACCCAAGCGGAAACACCATATATTTT,CASPNHPSGNTIYF
TRBJ2-1,-,TRBV19,TGTGCCAGTAGTACCCTCGCGGGTGAGCAGTTCTTC,CASSTLAGEQFF
TRBJ2-5,-,TRBV20-1,TGCAGTGCTAGTCCGGCCCACGGGGAGACCCAGTACTTC,CSASPAHGETQYF
TRBJ2-3,TRBD2,TRBV27,TGTGCCAGCAGTTCGGGACTAGCGGCCACAGATACGCAGTATTTT,CASSSGLAATDTQYF
TRBJ2-5,TRBD1,TRBV30,TGTGCCTGGGGACAGGGTGAGACCCAGTACTTC,CAWGQGETQYF
TRBJ2-3,-,TRBV30,TGTGCCTGGATCCGGGACTCTGCAGATACGCAGTATTTT,CAWIRDSADTQYF
TRBJ2-7,-,TRBV2,TGTGCCACCTACTGTCAGGGGTTCAACGAGCAGTACTTC,CATYCQGFNEQYF
TRBJ2-3,-,TRBV10-3,TGTGCCATCGGCACCCGGGGGACCCGCACAGATACGCAGTATTTT,CAIGTRGTRTDTQYF
TRBJ2-4,TRBD2,TRBV11-2,TGTGCCAGCAGCTTCGGACTAGAAAACATTCAGTACTTC,CASSFGLENIQYF